This T cell receptor (beta chain) was retrieved from a study of cytomegalovirus exposure and HLA in healthy donors. PCR involved 60 Vbeta and 13 Jbeta primers. Libraries were prepared by immunoSEQ multiplex PCR; TCRdb keeps only in-frame clonotypes and omits some of them. This sample has about 170,000 clones, with roughly four fifths found just once. V dropped 7 bases and J dropped 3; count of bases not matched to a gene: 9. In germline, CDR1 is MNHEY, CDR2 SVGAGI. This CDR3 contains 14 residues. Source material: PBMCs. The receptor was derived from a man aged 18 to 29 in good health and CMV-seronegative. The chain carries TRBV6-5 and TRBJ2-7; 7 nucleotides match TRBD1. The CDR3 is CASTSGTAYYEQYF. The CDR3 DNA reads as TGTGCCAGCACCTCCGGGACAGCCTACTACGAGCAGTACTTC.